Listed here are 21 T cell receptor beta chains from one sample, sequenced in a study of blood T cell repertoires in COVID-19. Here immunoSEQ multiplex PCR was the method, and the copy in TCRdb shows in-frame clones only, minus some. This sample has about 160,000 clones, with around 79% found just once. The sample taken for sequencing was peripheral blood. Receptors were obtained from an older woman with COVID-19, enrolled during active disease.

The V and J genes are TRBV5-8 and TRBJ2-7; maybe TRBD2 (5 bases). Trimming removed 0 bases at V and 0 bases at J, with 10 bases between. There are 15 residues in the CDR3. The germline V gene has CDR1 SGHTS and CDR2 YDEGEE. DNA of the CDR3: TGTGCCAGCAGCTTGGAACGGGAAAGCTCCTACGAGCAGTACTTC. It encodes CASSLERESSYEQYF.

This rearrangement joins TRBV5-1 to TRBJ1-1; D possibly corresponds to TRBD1 (5 bases). From germline, CDR1 is SGHRS and CDR2 YFSETQ. This CDR3 contains 14 residues. V lost 3 bases to trimming and J lost 5 bases, with 14 bases between them. This CDR3 reads CASSSSGGRTEAFF. Here the CDR3 DNA reads TGCGCCAGCAGCTCCTCGGGGGGGAGGACTGAAGCTTTCTTT. Variable domain in full (rest from reference TRBV5-1 and TRBJ1-1): KAGVTQTPRYLIKTRGQQVTLSCSPISGHRSVSWYQQTPGQGLQFLFEYFSETQRNKGNFPGRFSGRQFSNSRSEMNVSTLELGDSALYLCASSSSGGRTEAFFGQGTRLTVV.

The chain couples TRBV9 to TRBJ1-2, with a possible D match to TRBD1 (5 bases). V dropped 0 bases and J dropped 0 bases, with 6 bases sitting between them. The CDR3 length is 14 residues. In germline, CDR1 is SGDLS, CDR2 YYNGEE. The CDR3 reads CASSVGGANYGYTF. CDR3 nucleotide sequence: TGTGCCAGCAGCGTAGGGGGCGCTAACTATGGCTACACCTTC.

This rearrangement joins TRBV5-1 to TRBJ2-7; 7 nucleotides match TRBD1. Per germline, CDR1 SGHRS and CDR2 YFSETQ. V gave up 0 bases and J gave up 1 base; unmatched junction bases: 4. The CDR3 loop spans 15 amino acids. The CDR3 region has the DNA TGCGCCAGCAGCTTGGATACAGGGGTTTCCTACGAGCAGTACTTC. It is translated as CASSLDTGVSYEQYF.

The genes are TRBV9 and TRBJ2-1; TRBD2 agrees at 8 bases. Per the germline V gene, CDR1 is SGDLS and CDR2 is YYNGEE. With V trimmed by 0 bases and J by 7 bases, 9 bases remained unmatched. The CDR3 is 16 amino acids. The CDR3 nucleotides are TGTGCCAGCAGCGTAGAACTAGCGGTAGGGAGGAATGAGCAGTTCTTC. Protein: CASSVELAVGRNEQFF.

V gene TRBV9 combines with J gene TRBJ2-1; no firm D call. Germline V CDR1 and CDR2: SGDLS, YYNGEE. V lost 2 bases and J 3 bases, leaving 12 bases between the germline ends. CDR3 length: 15 residues. The CDR3 nucleotides are TGTGCCAGCAGCGTTTCGGCAGGAAACTACAATGAGCAGTTCTTC. This encodes CASSVSAGNYNEQFF.

This clone was observed a few times. The CDR3 here is CASSSGLHTYEQYF. The CDR3 DNA reads as TGTGCCAGCAGCTCGGGACTTCATACCTACGAGCAGTACTTC. The J gene is TRBJ2-7, the V gene TRBV5-4; possible D gene TRBD2, 6 bases. Trimming stripped 3 bases from V and 2 bases from J, with 12 bases between. The germline V gene encodes CDR1 SGHNT and CDR2 YYREEE (reference sequence). The CDR3 runs 14 residues.

In its sample, this clone was seen a few times. The chain links TRBV5-4 to TRBJ2-1; 15 bases are shared with TRBD2. Germline CDR1 reads SGHNT; CDR2 reads YYREEE (reference sequence). CDR3 length: 15 amino acids. Losses at the gene ends were 5 bases for V and 8 bases for J; bases not matched to a gene: 5. In DNA form, the CDR3 reads TGTGCCAGCAGGCGGACTAGCGGGGGGGTTCATGAGCAGTTCTTC. Protein: CASRRTSGGVHEQFF.

The rearrangement uses TRBV5-4 and TRBJ1-2; TRBD1 aligns across 8 bases. V shed 4 bases and J 5 bases; nucleotides not matched to a gene: 4. The CDR3 runs to 13 residues. Per the germline V gene, CDR1 is SGHNT and CDR2 is YYREEE (reference sequence). The CDR3 region is CASSVDRAYGYTF. CDR3 nucleotides: TGTGCCAGCAGCGTGGACAGGGCGTATGGCTACACCTTC.

This clone has only a few counts. This rearrangement joins TRBV9 to TRBJ2-3; D ambiguous. The CDR3 has 12 amino acids. The V gene lost 3 bases and the J gene lost 4 bases, with 6 bases spanning the gap. Germline V gene sequence: CDR1 SGDLS, CDR2 YYNGEE. The CDR3, as DNA: TGTGCCAGCAGCGGACACCCAGATACGCAGTATTTT. Protein product: CASSGHPDTQYF.

The chain joins TRBV11-2 to TRBJ2-1; 13 bases match TRBD2. The germline CDR1 and CDR2 sequences are SGHAT and FQNNGV. This CDR3 has 17 residues. V gave up 4 bases and J gave up 7 bases; unmatched junction bases: 10. CDR3 sequence (DNA): TGTGCCAGCAGCTCCCAACTAGCGGGAGGGCCGGGTAATGAGCAGTTCTTC. Protein: CASSSQLAGGPGNEQFF.

The sample holds one count of this clone. The rearrangement uses TRBV24-1 and TRBJ2-2, with D unclear. Trimming stripped 7 bases from V and 6 bases from J, with 11 bases between. Germline loops: CDR1 KGHDR, CDR2 SFDVKD. The CDR3 consists of 13 residues. CDR3 coding DNA: TGTGCCACCAGAAGCCCGGCGGCCGGGGAGCTGTTTTTT. This encodes CATRSPAAGELFF.

The chain links TRBV6-2 or TRBV6-3 to TRBJ2-5; the D is unclear. V was shortened by 6 bases and J by 2 bases, with 13 bases between the two germline ends. Per germline, CDR1 MNHEY and CDR2 SVGEGT. CDR3 length: 14 amino acids. The DNA for the CDR3 is TGTGCCAGCAGCCCCTGGGCGTCTCAAGAGACCCAGTACTTC. It codes for CASSPWASQETQYF.

The chain uses TRBV7-2 and TRBJ1-1; no clear D. The V end was cut by 5 bases, the J end by 5 bases, with 12 bases between. The CDR3 covers 13 residues. CDR1 is SGHTA and CDR2 is FQGNSA in the germline V gene. This CDR3 reads CASSLDWRTEAFF. The CDR3 DNA reads TGTGCCAGCAGCCTCGACTGGAGGACTGAAGCTTTCTTT.

The chain joins TRBV5-1 to TRBJ2-2; 8 bases match TRBD2. Germline CDR1 SGHRS, CDR2 YFSETQ. V lost 0 bases and J lost 4; bases outside the gene matches: 5. The CDR3 is 16 amino acids. In DNA form, the CDR3 reads TGCGCCAGCAGCTTGGGCCGGGGGGGCCGCACCGGGGAGCTGTTTTTT. It encodes CASSLGRGGRTGELFF.

This chain uses TRBV3-1 (or the pseudogene TRBV3-2) with TRBJ2-1; 11 bases align to TRBD2. This CDR3 is 17 amino acids long. V lost 4 bases to trimming and J lost 5 bases; unmatched junction nucleotides: 10. Per germline, CDR1 LGHDT and CDR2 YNNKEL (reference sequence). The CDR3 spells CASSLIPTGLADNEQFF. In DNA, the CDR3 is TGTGCCAGCAGCCTGATCCCGACGGGACTAGCGGACAATGAGCAGTTCTTC.

The V call is TRBV28, the J call TRBJ2-7; 8 bases are shared with TRBD1. The germline V gene has CDR1 MDHEN and CDR2 SYDVKM. J lost 0 bases, V lost 6 bases, and 10 bases had no gene match. The CDR3 runs 16 residues. The chain's CDR3 is CASSFMGQVSSYEQYF. The CDR3 DNA reads as TGTGCCAGCAGCTTTATGGGACAGGTCAGCTCCTACGAGCAGTACTTC.

V is TRBV6-2 or TRBV6-3 and J is TRBJ2-7; TRBD2 matches 7 bases. The length of the CDR3 is 14 residues. Germline trimming cut 1 base from V and 1 base from J; bases unmatched to any gene: 1. Germline lookup yields CDR1 MNHEY and CDR2 SVGEGT. The DNA for the CDR3 is TGTGCCAGCAGTTACTGGGAGGGATCCTACGAGCAGTACTTC. Translation: CASSYWEGSYEQYF.

This clone appeared once. The chain links TRBV9 to TRBJ2-3, with a possible D match to TRBD1 (5 bases). Between the trimmed V and J ends, which lost 3 bases and 4 bases, there was a span of 18 bases. The CDR3 sequence is 16 residues long. The V gene's germline CDR1 is SGDLS and CDR2 YYNGEE. The CDR3 nucleotides are TGTGCCAGCAGCGCAGACAGACAGAGGTATGCAGATACGCAGTATTTT. This codes for CASSADRQRYADTQYF.

The rearrangement links TRBV15 to TRBJ2-2, with TRBD2 matching over 11 bases. V gave up 0 bases and J gave up 5 bases; unmatched junction bases: 2. The CDR3 has 16 residues. Germline loops: CDR1 LNHNV, CDR2 YYDKDF (reference sequence). CDR3 sequence: CATSRELAGVTGELFF. CDR3 sequence (DNA): TGTGCCACCAGCAGAGAACTAGCGGGAGTAACCGGGGAGCTGTTTTTT.

This rearrangement joins TRBV5-1 to TRBJ1-4, with TRBD1 identical over 7 bases. Germline values: CDR1 SGHRS, CDR2 YFSETQ. The V segment lost 2 bases and the J segment 8 bases; nucleotides outside the gene matches: 12. The CDR3 has 16 amino acids. The CDR3 nucleotides are TGCGCCAGCAGCTTAACCGGGACAGTAAAGGTAGAAAAACTGTTTTTT. Encoded protein: CASSLTGTVKVEKLFF.